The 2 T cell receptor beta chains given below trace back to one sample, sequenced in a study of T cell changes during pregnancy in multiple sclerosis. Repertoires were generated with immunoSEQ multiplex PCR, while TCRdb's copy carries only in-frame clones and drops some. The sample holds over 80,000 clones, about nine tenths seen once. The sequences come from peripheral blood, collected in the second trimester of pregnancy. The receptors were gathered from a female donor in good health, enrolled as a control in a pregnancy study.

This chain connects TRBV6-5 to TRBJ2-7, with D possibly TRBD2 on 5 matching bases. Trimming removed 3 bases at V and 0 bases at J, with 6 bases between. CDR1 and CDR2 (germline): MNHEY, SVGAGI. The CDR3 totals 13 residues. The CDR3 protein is CASSYRDSYEQYF. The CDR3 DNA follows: TGTGCCAGCAGTTATCGGGACTCCTACGAGCAGTACTTC.

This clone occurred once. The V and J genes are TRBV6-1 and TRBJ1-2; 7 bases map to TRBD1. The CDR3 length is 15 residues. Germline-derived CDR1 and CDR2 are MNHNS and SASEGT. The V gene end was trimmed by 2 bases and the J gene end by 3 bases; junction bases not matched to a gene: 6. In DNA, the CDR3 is TGTGCCAGCAGTGAAATTGGGACAGCCTACTATGGCTACACCTTC. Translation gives CASSEIGTAYYGYTF.